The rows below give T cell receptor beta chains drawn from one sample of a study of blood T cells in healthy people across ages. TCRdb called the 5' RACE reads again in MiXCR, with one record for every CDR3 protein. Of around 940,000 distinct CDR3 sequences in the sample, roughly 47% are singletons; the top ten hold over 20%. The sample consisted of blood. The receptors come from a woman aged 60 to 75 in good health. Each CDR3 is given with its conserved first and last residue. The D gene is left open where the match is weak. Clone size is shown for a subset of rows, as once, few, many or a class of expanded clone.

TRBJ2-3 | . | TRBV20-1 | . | CSAPPGTRYTDTQYF | TGCAGTGCGCCCCCCGGGACAAGATACACAGATACGCAGTATTTT
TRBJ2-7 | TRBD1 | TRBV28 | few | CASSLPTGQSYEQYF | TGTGCCAGCAGTTTACCCACGGGACAGTCTTACGAGCAGTACTTC
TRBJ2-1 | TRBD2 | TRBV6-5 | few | CASRKLGGSNEQFF | TGTGCCAGCAGGAAGCTGGGCGGGAGTAATGAGCAGTTCTTC
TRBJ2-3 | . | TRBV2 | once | CASTEFDTQYF | TGTGCCAGCACCGAGTTTGATACGCAGTATTTT
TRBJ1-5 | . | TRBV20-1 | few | CSARDRGGDYSNQPQHF | TGCAGTGCTAGAGATCGAGGCGGGGATTATAGCAATCAGCCCCAGCATTTT
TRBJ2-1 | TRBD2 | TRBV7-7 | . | CASSLSRGGGSNEQFF | TGTGCCAGCAGCTTATCCCGGGGGGGGGGCAGCAATGAGCAGTTCTTC
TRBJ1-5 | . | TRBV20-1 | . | CSARGPRTQHF | TGCAGTGCTAGAGGCCCCAGGACCCAGCATTTT
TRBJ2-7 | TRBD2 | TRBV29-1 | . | CSVEGIPSGSFYEQYF | TGCAGCGTTGAAGGTATCCCTAGCGGGAGTTTCTACGAGCAGTACTTC
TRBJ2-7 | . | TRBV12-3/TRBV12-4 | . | CAGRRVPREEQYF | TGTGCCGGCAGAAGGGTTCCCAGGGAGGAGCAGTACTTC
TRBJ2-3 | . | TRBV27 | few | CASSLWSSSTDTQYF | TGTGCCAGCAGTTTATGGTCCTCTAGCACAGATACGCAGTATTTT
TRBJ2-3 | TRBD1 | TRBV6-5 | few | CASGRGTGVFRDTQYF | TGTGCCAGCGGGCGAGGGACAGGGGTTTTCCGAGATACGCAGTATTTT
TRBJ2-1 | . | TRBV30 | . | CAWSVLALQGNEQFF | TGTGCCTGGAGCGTATTAGCCTTACAGGGAAATGAGCAGTTCTTC
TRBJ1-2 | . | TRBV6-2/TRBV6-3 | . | CASSSGWYGYTF | TGTGCCAGCAGTTCCGGTTGGTATGGCTACACCTTC
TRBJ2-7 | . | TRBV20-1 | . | CSARVQAPLFYEQYF | TGCAGTGCTAGAGTACAGGCACCCCTCTTCTACGAGCAGTACTTC
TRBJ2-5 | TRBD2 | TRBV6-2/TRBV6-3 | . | CASSWLGGRAQETQYF | TGTGCCAGCAGTTGGCTAGGCGGGAGGGCCCAAGAGACCCAGTACTTC
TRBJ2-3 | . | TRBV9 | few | CASSVAMTSDTQYF | TGTGCCAGCAGCGTAGCGATGACCTCAGATACGCAGTATTTT
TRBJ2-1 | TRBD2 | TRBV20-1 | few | CSAWTSGSRGSYNEQFF | TGCAGTGCCTGGACTAGCGGGAGCCGGGGGTCCTACAATGAGCAGTTCTTC
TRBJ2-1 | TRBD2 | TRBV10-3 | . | CAISEEMSGSEQFF | TGTGCCATCAGTGAGGAAATGAGCGGGAGTGAGCAGTTCTTC
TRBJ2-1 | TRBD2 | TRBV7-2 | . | CASSFQVAGGPDEQFF | TGTGCCAGCAGCTTTCAGGTAGCGGGAGGCCCGGATGAGCAGTTCTTC
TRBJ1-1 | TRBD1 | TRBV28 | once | CASSLIPGQDGDEAFF | TGTGCCAGCAGTTTAATCCCCGGACAGGATGGGGATGAAGCTTTCTTT
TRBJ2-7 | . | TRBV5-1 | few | CASSLAPTFRESYEQYF | TGCGCCAGCAGCTTGGCACCTACCTTCCGGGAGTCCTACGAGCAGTACTTC
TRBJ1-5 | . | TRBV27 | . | CASSFQFVHSNQPQHF | TGTGCCAGCAGTTTTCAGTTCGTGCATAGCAATCAGCCCCAGCATTTT
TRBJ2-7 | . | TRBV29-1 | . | CSVEGEDTGRSSYNEQYF | TGCAGCGTTGAAGGGGAGGACACGGGCCGTAGCTCCTACAATGAGCAGTACTTC
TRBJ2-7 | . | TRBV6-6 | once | CASRDFAPSYEQYF | TGTGCCAGCCGGGACTTCGCACCCTCCTACGAGCAGTACTTC
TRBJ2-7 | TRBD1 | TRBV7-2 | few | CASSLTTGGGYEQYF | TGTGCCAGCAGCTTAACAACAGGGGGTGGTTACGAGCAGTACTTC
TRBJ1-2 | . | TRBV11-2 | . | CASSLGDFVGYTF | TGTGCCAGCAGCTTAGGGGATTTCGTCGGCTACACCTTC
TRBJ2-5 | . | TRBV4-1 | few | CASSQVLHGPIQETQYF | TGCGCCAGCAGCCAAGTTCTGCATGGTCCCATACAAGAGACCCAGTACTTC
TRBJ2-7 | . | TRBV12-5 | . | CASGFGLTYEQYF | TGTGCTAGTGGTTTCGGACTTACCTACGAGCAGTACTTC
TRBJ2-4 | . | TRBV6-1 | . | CASTLTAGAYLAKNIQYF | TGTGCCAGCACCTTGACCGCAGGGGCTTATCTAGCCAAAAACATTCAGTACTTC
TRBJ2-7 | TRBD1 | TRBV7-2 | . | CASSPGQGRDEQYF | TGTGCCAGCAGCCCCGGACAGGGTCGCGACGAGCAGTACTTC
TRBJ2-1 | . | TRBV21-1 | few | CASSKGRTGTYNEQFF | TGTGCCAGCAGCAAAGGTAGGACAGGGACCTACAATGAGCAGTTCTTC
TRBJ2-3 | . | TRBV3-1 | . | CASSQDNSPPSQYF | TGTGCCAGCAGCCAAGACAACAGTCCCCCATCGCAGTATTTT
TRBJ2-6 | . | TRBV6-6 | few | CAIPAGPRSGANVLTF | TGTGCCATCCCGGCGGGGCCGCGATCTGGGGCCAACGTCCTGACTTTC
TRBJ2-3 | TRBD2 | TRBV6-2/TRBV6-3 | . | CASSWTSGSGTQYF | TGTGCCAGCAGTTGGACTAGCGGGAGTGGTACGCAGTATTTT
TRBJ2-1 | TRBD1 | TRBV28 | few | CASSLDRVDNEQFF | TGTGCCAGCAGTTTGGACAGGGTAGACAATGAGCAGTTCTTC
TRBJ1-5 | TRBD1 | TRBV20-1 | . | CSARPGQAYNQPQHF | TGCAGTGCTAGACCTGGACAGGCCTACAATCAGCCCCAGCATTTT
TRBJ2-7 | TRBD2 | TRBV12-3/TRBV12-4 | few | CASSFKAGGGEQYF | TGTGCCAGCAGTTTTAAGGCGGGAGGTGGCGAGCAGTACTTC
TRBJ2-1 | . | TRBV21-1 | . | CASSEIAGVVAGQVIEQFF | TGTGCCAGCAGCGAGATAGCGGGAGTTGTGGCGGGTCAGGTCATTGAGCAGTTCTTC
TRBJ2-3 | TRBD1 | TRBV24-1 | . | CATSDPRTGQVADTQYF | TGTGCCACCAGTGATCCGCGGACAGGGCAGGTTGCAGATACGCAGTATTTT
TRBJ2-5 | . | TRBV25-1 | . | CASSESRGQPQETQYF | TGTGCCAGCAGTGAGTCAAGAGGGCAACCCCAAGAGACCCAGTACTTC
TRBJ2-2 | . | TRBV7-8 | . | CASSQVLGGELFF | TGTGCCAGCAGCCAAGTACTAGGCGGGGAGCTGTTTTTT
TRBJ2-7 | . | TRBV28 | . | CASSAPGRTYNEQYF | TGTGCCAGCAGTGCCCCGGGGAGGACCTACAATGAGCAGTACTTC
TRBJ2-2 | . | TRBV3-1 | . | CASSPNPTIPTGELFF | TGTGCCAGCAGCCCGAACCCAACTATCCCAACCGGGGAGCTGTTTTTT
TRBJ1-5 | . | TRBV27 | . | CASSLYRGQPQHF | TGTGCCAGCAGTTTATACCGAGGGCAGCCCCAGCATTTT
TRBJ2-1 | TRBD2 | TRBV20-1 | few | CSARGFGRETSEQFF | TGCAGTGCTAGAGGGTTTGGGCGGGAGACTAGTGAGCAGTTCTTC